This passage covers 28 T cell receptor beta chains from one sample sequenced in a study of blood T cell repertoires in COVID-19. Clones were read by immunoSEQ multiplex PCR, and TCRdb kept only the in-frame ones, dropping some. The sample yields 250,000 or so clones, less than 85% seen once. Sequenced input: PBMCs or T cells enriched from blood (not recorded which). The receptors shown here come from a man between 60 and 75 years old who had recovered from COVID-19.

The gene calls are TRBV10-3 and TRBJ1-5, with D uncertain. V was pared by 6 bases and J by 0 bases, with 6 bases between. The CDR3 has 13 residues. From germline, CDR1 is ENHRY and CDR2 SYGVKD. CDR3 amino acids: CAIRSDSNQPQHF. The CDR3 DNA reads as TGTGCCATCAGATCAGATAGCAATCAGCCCCAGCATTTT.

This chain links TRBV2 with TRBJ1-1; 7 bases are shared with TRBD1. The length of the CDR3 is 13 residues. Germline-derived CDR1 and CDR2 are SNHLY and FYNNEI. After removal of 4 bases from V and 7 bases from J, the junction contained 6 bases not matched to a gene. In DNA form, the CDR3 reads TGTGCCAGCAGTGCCCTCGGGACAGTTGAAGCTTTCTTT. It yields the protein CASSALGTVEAFF.

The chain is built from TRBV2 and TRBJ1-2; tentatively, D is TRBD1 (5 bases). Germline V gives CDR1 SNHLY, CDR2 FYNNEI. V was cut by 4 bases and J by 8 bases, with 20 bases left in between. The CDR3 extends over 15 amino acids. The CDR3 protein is CASSVAGGEMVGYTF. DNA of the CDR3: TGTGCCAGCAGTGTGGCGGGGGGGGAGATGGTAGGCTACACCTTC.

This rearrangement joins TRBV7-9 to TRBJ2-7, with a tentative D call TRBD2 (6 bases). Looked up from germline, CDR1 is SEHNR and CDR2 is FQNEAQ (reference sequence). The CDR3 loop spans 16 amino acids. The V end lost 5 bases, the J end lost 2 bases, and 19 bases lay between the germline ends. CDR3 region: CASSPQSWGVAYEQYF. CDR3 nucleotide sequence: TGTGCCAGCAGCCCCCAGTCGTGGGGGGTGGCCTACGAGCAGTACTTC.

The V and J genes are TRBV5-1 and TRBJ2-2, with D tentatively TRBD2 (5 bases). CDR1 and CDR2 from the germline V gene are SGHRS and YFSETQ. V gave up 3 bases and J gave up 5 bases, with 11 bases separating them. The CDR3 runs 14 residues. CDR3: CASSSVSGTGELFF. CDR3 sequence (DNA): TGCGCCAGCAGCTCCGTCTCGGGAACCGGGGAGCTGTTTTTT.

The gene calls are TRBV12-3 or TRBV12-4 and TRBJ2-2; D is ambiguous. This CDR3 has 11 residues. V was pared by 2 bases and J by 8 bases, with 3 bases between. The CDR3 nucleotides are TGTGCCAGCAGTTTACGGGGGGAGCTGTTTTTT. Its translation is CASSLRGELFF.

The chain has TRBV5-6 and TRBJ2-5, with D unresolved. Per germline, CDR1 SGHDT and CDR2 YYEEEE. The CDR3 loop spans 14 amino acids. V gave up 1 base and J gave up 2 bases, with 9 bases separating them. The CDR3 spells CASSLTELQETQYF. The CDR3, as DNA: TGTGCCAGCAGCTTGACCGAGCTTCAAGAGACCCAGTACTTC.

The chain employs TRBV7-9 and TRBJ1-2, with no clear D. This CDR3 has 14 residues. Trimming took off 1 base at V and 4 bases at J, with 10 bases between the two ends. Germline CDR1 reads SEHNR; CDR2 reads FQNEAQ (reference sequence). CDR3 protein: CASSLDVRSYGYTF. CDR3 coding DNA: TGTGCCAGCAGCTTAGATGTCAGATCCTATGGCTACACCTTC.

The CDR3 here is CASSYRRDRASNEQFF. The CDR3 DNA follows: TGTGCCAGCAGTTACCGCCGGGACAGGGCTTCAAATGAGCAGTTCTTC. The chain carries TRBV6-5 and TRBJ2-1; 9 positions agree with TRBD1. CDR3 length equals 16 residues. V lost 2 bases to trimming and J lost 7 bases; unmatched junction nucleotides: 9. The germline V gene encodes CDR1 MNHEY and CDR2 SVGAGI.

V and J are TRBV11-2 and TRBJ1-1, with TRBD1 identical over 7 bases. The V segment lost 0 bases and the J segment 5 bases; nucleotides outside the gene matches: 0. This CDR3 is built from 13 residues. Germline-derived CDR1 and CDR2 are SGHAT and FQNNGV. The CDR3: CASSLDRGTEAFF. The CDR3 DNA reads TGTGCCAGCAGCTTAGACAGGGGGACTGAAGCTTTCTTT.

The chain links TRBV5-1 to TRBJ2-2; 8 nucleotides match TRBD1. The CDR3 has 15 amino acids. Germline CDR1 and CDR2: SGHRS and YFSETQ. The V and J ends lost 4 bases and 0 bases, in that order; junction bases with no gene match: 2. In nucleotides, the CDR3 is TGCGCCAGCAGCCCGGGACAGGCGAACACCGGGGAGCTGTTTTTT. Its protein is CASSPGQANTGELFF.

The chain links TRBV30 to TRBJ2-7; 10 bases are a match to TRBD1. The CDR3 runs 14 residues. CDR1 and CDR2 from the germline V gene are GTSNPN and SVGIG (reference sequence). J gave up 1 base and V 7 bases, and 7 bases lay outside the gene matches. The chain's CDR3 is CALTDRGPSYEQYF. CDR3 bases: TGTGCCTTGACCGACAGGGGGCCTTCCTACGAGCAGTACTTC.

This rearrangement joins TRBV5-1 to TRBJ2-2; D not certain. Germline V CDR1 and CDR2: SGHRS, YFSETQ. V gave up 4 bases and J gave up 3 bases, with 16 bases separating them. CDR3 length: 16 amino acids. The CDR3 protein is CASSPQNPIDTGELFF. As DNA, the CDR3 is TGCGCCAGCAGCCCACAGAACCCCATTGACACCGGGGAGCTGTTTTTT.

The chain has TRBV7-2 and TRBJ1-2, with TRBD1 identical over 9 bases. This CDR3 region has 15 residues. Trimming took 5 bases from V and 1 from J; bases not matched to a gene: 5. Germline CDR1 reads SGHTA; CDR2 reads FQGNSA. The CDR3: CASSQPDRGNYGYTF. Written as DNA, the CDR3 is TGTGCCAGCAGCCAACCGGACAGGGGTAACTATGGCTACACCTTC.

The CDR3 spells CASSPRGPRGTDTQYF. CDR3 sequence (DNA): TGTGCCAGCTCACCTCGCGGGCCACGGGGCACAGATACGCAGTATTTT. The chain couples TRBV18 to TRBJ2-3, with D possibly matching TRBD2 (5 bases). Trimming took 3 bases from V and 1 from J, leaving 14 bases between them. This CDR3 region has 16 residues. The germline V gene has CDR1 KGHSH and CDR2 LQKENI.

The CDR3 sequence is CASSSGTESEAFF. For the CDR3, the DNA is TGTGCCAGCTCCTCCGGGACAGAATCTGAAGCTTTCTTT. The chain couples TRBV18 to TRBJ1-1; TRBD1 aligns across 7 bases. The germline V gene has CDR1 KGHSH and CDR2 LQKENI. V dropped 6 bases and J dropped 6; count of bases not matched to a gene: 7. The CDR3 runs 13 residues.

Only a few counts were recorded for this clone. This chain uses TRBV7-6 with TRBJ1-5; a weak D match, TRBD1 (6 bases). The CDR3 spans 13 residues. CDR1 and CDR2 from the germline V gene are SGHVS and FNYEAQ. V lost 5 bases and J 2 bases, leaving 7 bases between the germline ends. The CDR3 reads CASSPGGNQPQHF. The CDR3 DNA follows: TGTGCCAGCAGCCCAGGGGGCAATCAGCCCCAGCATTTT.

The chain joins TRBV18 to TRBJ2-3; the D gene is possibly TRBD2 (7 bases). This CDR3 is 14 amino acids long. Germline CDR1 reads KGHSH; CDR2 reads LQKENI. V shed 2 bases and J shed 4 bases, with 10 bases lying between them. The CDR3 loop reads CASSPTGRADTQYF. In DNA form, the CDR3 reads TGTGCCAGCTCACCAACAGGGAGGGCAGATACGCAGTATTTT.

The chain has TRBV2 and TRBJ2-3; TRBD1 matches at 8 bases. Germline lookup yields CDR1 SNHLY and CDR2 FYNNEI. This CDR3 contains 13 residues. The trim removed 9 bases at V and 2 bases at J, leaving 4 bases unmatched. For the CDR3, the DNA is TGTGCCAGGGGACAGGAGGCCACAGATACGCAGTATTTT. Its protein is CARGQEATDTQYF.

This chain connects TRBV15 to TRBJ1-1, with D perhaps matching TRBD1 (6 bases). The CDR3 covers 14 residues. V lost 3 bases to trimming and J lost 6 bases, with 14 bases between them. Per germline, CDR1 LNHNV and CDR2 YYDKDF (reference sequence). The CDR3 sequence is CATSSTRGLPEAFF. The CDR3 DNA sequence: TGTGCCACCAGCAGTACCAGGGGCCTCCCTGAAGCTTTCTTT.

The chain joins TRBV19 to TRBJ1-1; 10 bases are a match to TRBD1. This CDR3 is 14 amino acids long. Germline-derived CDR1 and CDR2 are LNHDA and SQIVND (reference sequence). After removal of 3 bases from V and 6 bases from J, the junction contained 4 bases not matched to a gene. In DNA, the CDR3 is TGTGCCAGTAGTATTGACAGGGGGCTCGCTGAAGCTTTCTTT. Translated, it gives CASSIDRGLAEAFF.

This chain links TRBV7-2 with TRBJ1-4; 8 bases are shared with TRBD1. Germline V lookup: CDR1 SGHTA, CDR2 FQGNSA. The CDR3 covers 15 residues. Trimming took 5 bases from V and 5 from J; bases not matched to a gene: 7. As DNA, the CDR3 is TGTGCCAGCAGCCAAAGGACAGGGCGGAATGAAAAACTGTTTTTT. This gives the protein CASSQRTGRNEKLFF.

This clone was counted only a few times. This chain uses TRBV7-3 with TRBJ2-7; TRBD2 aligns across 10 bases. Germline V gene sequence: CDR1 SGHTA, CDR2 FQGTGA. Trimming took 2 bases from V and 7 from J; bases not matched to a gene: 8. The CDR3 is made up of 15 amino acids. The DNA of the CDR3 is TGTGCCAGCAGCTTACAAGCGGGGGGGCCGGAGGAGCAGTACTTC. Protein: CASSLQAGGPEEQYF.

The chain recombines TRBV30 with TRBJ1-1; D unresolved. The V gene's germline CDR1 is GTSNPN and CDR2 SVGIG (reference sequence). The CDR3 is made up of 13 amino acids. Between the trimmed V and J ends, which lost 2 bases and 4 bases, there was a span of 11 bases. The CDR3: CAWSRTLSTEAFF. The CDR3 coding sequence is TGTGCCTGGAGTCGCACGTTGAGCACTGAAGCTTTCTTT.

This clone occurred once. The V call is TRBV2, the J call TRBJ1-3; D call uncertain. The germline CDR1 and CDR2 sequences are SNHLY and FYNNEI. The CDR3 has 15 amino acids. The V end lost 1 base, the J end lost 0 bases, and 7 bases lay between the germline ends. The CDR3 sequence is CASSEGRSSGNTIYF. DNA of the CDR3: TGTGCCAGCAGTGAAGGGCGGAGCTCTGGAAACACCATATATTTT.

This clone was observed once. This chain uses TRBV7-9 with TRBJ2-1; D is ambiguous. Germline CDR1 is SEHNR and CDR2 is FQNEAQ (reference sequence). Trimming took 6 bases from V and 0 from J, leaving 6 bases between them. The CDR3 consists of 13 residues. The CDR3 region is CASRESSYNEQFF. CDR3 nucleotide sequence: TGTGCCAGCAGAGAGAGCTCCTACAATGAGCAGTTCTTC. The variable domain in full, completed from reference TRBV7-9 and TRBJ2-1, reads DTGVSQNPRHKITKRGQNVTFRCDPISEHNRLYWYRQTLGQGPEFLTYFQNEAQLEKSRLLSDRFSAERPKGSFSTLEIQRTEQGDSAMYLCASRESSYNEQFFGPGTRLTVL.

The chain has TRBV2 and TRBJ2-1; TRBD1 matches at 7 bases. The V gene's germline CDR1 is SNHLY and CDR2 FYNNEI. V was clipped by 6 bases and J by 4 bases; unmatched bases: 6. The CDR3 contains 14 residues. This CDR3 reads CASRPGQQYNEQFF. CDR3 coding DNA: TGTGCCAGCAGGCCGGGACAGCAGTACAATGAGCAGTTCTTC.

The CDR3: CASSEQWAETQYF. CDR3 DNA sequence: TGTGCCAGCAGTGAACAGTGGGCAGAGACCCAGTACTTC. V is TRBV25-1 and J is TRBJ2-5; D gene uncertain. Per germline, CDR1 MGHDK and CDR2 SYGVNS. CDR3 length equals 13 residues. Trimming pared 2 bases from V and 4 bases from J, leaving 8 bases between.